This section outlines one TCR beta chain sequence together with its context. In the source study's methods: The assay estimated nucleated cells by amplifying reference gene primers. Produced via immunoSEQ multiplex PCR; TCRdb's table is partial and in-frame only. V, J and clone size were drawn from that table, and D and trimming were deduced from the DNA. The sample records some 100,000 clones, over 65% being singletons. CDR1 is MGHRA and CDR2 is YSYEKL in the germline V gene. There are 18 residues in the CDR3. Trimming cost V 4 bases and J 2 bases; bases outside gene matches: 9. The sample belongs to a study of blood T cell repertoires in COVID-19. The overall study: Whether acute or convalescent, the COVID-19 samples came from the United States, Italy and Spain. Nucleic acid was either cDNA or gDNA, and it came from T cells, B-cell-depleted T cells, or PBMCs.

The chain joins TRBV4-1 to TRBJ2-3, with 13 bases lining up with TRBD2. This sequence originates from a man between 65 and 79 years old with acute or convalescent COVID-19. Sequenced: peripheral blood. The CDR3 loop reads CASSPGTSGADYTDTQYF. CDR3 sequence (DNA): TGCGCCAGCAGCCCAGGGACTAGCGGGGCTGACTACACAGATACGCAGTATTTT.